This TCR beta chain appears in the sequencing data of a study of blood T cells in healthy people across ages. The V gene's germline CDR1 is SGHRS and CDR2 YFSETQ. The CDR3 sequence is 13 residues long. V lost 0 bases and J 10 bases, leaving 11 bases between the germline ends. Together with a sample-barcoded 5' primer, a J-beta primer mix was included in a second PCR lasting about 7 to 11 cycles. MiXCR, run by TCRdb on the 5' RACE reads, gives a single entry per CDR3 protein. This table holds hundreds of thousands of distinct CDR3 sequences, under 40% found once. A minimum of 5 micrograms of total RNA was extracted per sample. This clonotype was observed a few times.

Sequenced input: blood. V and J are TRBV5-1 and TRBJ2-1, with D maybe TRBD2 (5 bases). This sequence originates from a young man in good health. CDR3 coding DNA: TGCGCCAGCAGCTTGGTCGACTACCCAGAGCAGTTCTTC. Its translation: CASSLVDYPEQFF.